The subject of this entry is one TCR beta chain. One entry per CDR3 protein, called by TCRdb with MiXCR from the RACE reads. The table shows about 70,000 distinct CDR3 sequences, with around 7.9% occurring only once. This CDR3 is 16 amino acids long. The time point is: patch test 2, 6 weeks after DPC sensitization. The treatment is: therapeutic diphenylcyclopropenone sensitization with weekly scalp DPC. The sample belongs to a study of human T cells and chemical hapten exposure. Sequenced material: whole blood, taken in connection with sensitization to the hapten diphenylcyclopropenone (DPC). The rearrangement joins TRBV21-1 to TRBJ2-7; the table's TRBD2 call for D was not verified on the DNA. TRBV21-1 is an annotated pseudogene. The sequence derives from a woman aged 45-65 years with alopecia areata. Some clones in this sample may be carry-over from other donors' samples. The CDR3 loop is CASSSSGRAPAYEQYF. CDR3 bases: TGTGCCAGCAGCTCTAGCGGGAGGGCCCCCGCCTACGAGCAGTACTTC.